This record concerns one TCR beta chain sequence. Its antigen is as yet unknown. The germline V gene has CDR1 SGHRS and CDR2 YFSETQ. V lost 4 bases, J lost 1 base, and 6 bases stayed unmatched. The CDR3 totals 16 residues. Negatively enriched CD4+ T cells were divided by CD45RA into naive and memory. The test was conducted at deep level. Per the original methods: As immunoSEQ supplied junction-only sequences (without quality scores), filtering differed. The assay was immunoSEQ multiplex PCR, and TCRdb's table has in-frame clones only and misses some. D and trimming come from the DNA, and the V and J calls and clone size come from that table. The repertoire holds around 1.6 million clones, with 95% to 99% as singletons. The sample belongs to a study of shared clonotypes between healthy human individuals. Study-wide findings and caveats: On the whole, naive subsets had larger estimated richness than memory subsets had.

This rearrangement joins TRBV5-1 to TRBJ2-7, with 12 bases lining up with TRBD2. Sequenced: naive CD4+ T cells sorted from blood. Subset specified: CD45RA+ positively selected. This clonotype was obtained from a young man in good health. The CDR3 loop is CASSRPGTSGSYEQYF. CDR3 bases: TGCGCCAGCAGCCGCCCCGGGACTAGCGGGTCCTACGAGCAGTACTTC.